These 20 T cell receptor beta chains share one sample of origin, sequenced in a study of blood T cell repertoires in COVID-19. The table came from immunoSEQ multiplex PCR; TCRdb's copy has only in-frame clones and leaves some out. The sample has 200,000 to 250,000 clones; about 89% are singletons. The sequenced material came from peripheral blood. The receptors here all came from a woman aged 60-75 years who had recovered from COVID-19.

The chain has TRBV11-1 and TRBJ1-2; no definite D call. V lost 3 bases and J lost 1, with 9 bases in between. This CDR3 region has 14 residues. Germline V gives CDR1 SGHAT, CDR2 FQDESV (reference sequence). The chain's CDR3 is CASSLEEINYGYTF. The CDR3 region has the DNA TGTGCCAGCAGCTTGGAGGAGATTAACTATGGCTACACCTTC. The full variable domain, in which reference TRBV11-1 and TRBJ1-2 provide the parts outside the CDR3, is EAEVAQSPRYKITEKSQAVAFWCDPISGHATLYWYRQILGQGPELLVQFQDESVVDDSQLPKDRFSAERLKGVDSTLKIQPAELGDSAMYLCASSLEEINYGYTFGSGTRLTVV.

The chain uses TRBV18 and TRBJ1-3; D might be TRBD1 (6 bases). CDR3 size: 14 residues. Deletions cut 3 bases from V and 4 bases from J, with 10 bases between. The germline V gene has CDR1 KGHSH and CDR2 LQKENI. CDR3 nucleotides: TGTGCCAGCTCACCGGGGGCCTCAGGAAACACCATATATTTT. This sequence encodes CASSPGASGNTIYF.

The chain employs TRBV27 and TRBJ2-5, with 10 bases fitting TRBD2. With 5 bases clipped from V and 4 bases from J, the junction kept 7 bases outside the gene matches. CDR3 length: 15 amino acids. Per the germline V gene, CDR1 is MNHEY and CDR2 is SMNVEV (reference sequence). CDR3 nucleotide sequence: TGTGCCAGCAGTACCCTAGCGGGGGTGGGAGAGACCCAGTACTTC. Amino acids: CASSTLAGVGETQYF.

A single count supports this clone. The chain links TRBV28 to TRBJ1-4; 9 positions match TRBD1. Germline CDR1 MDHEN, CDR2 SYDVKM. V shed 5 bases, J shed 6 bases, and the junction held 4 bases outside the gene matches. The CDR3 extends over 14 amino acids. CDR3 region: CASSGGTGYEKLFF. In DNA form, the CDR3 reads TGTGCCAGCAGTGGTGGGACAGGGTATGAAAAACTGTTTTTT. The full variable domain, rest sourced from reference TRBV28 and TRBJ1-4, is DVKVTQSSRYLVKRTGEKVFLECVQDMDHENMFWYRQDPGLGLRLIYFSYDVKMKEKGDIPEGYSVSREKKERFSLILESASTNQTSMYLCASSGGTGYEKLFFGSGTQLSVL.

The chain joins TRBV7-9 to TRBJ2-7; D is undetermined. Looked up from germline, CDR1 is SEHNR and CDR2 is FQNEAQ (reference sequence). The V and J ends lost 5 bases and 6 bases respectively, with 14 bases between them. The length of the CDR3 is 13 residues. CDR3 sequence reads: CASSLPASGEQYF. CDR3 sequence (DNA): TGTGCCAGCAGCCTTCCTGCCTCAGGCGAGCAGTACTTC.

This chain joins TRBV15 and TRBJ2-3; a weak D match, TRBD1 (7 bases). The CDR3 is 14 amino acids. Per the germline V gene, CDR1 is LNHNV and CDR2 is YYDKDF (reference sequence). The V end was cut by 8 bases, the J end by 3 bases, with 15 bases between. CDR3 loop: CATRWRGQTDTQYF. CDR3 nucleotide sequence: TGTGCCACCCGTTGGAGGGGGCAAACAGATACGCAGTATTTT.

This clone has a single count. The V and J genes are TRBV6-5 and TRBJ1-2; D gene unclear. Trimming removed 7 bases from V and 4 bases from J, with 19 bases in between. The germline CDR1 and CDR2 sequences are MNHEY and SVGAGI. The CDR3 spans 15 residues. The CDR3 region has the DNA TGTGCCAGCACAGGAGGAGGCGATACGGGCTATGGCTACACCTTC. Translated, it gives CASTGGGDTGYGYTF.

This CDR3 is CASQGQGRYEQYF. Written as DNA, the CDR3 is TGTGCCAGCCAGGGACAGGGGCGCTACGAGCAGTACTTC. The chain is built from TRBV27 and TRBJ2-7, with 10 nucleotides matching TRBD1. Germline values: CDR1 MNHEY, CDR2 SMNVEV (reference sequence). J was trimmed by 3 bases and V by 8 bases; bases with no gene match: 4. The CDR3 runs to 13 residues.

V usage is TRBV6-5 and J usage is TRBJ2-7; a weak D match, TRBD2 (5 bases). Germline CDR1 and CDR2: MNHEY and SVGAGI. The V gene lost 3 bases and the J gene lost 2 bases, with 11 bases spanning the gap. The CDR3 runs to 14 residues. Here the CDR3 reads CASSYDGETYEQYF. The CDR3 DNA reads TGTGCCAGCAGTTATGACGGGGAGACCTACGAGCAGTACTTC.

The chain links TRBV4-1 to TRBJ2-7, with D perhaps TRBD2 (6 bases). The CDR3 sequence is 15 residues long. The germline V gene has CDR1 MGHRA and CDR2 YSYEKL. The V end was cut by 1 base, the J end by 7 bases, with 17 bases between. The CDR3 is CASSQGRGSRQEQYF. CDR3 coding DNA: TGCGCCAGCAGCCAAGGGCGGGGCTCACGACAGGAGCAGTACTTC.

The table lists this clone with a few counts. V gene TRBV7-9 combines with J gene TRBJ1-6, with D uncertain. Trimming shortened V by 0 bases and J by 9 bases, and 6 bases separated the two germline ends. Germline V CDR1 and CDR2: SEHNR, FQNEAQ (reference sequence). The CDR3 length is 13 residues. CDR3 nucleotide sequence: TGTGCCAGCAGCTTAGCTACGGTTTCACCCCTCCACTTT. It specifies CASSLATVSPLHF.

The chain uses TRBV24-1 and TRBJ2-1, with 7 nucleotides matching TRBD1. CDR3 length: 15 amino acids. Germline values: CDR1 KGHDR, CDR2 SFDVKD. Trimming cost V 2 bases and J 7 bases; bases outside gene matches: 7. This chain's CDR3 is CATSDYGTVGNEQFF. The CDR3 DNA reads TGTGCCACCAGTGATTACGGGACAGTGGGTAATGAGCAGTTCTTC.

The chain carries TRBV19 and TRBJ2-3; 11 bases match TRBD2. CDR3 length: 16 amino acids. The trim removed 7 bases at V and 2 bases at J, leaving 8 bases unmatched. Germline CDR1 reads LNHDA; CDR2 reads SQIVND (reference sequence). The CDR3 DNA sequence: TGTGCCAGTAAAGACCTAGCGGGGGGCTACACAGATACGCAGTATTTT. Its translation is CASKDLAGGYTDTQYF.

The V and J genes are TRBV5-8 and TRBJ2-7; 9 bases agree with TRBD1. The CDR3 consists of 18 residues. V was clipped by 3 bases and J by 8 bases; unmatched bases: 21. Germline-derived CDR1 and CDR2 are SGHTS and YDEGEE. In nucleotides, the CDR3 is TGTGCCAGCAGCTATATCTCTGAACGGACAGGGGCGGTCGGGAAGCAGTACTTC. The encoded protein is CASSYISERTGAVGKQYF.

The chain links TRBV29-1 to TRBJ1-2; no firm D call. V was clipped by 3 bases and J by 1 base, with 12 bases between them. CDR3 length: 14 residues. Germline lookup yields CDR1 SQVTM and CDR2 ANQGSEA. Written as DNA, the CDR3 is TGCAGCGTTGAGATCCAGGCCGGTAACTATGGCTACACCTTC. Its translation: CSVEIQAGNYGYTF.

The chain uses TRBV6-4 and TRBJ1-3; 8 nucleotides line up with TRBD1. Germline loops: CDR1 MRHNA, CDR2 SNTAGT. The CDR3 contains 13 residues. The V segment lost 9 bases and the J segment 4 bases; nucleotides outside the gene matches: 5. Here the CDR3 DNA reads TGTGCCAGTCGGACAGGGTCCGGAAACACCATATATTTT. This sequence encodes CASRTGSGNTIYF.

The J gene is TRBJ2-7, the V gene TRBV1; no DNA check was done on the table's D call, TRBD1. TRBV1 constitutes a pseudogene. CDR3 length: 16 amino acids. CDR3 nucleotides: TGCACCAGCAGGGAGAGGGGTGGACAGGGAGAGCTCGAGCAGTACTTC. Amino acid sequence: CTSRERGGQGELEQYF.

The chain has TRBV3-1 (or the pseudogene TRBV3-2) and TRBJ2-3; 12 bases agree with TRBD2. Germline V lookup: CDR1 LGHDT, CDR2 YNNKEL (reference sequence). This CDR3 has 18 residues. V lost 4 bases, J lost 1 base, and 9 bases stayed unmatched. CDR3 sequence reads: CASSLLAGGVGGTDTQYF. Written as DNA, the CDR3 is TGTGCCAGCAGCCTACTAGCGGGGGGAGTGGGTGGCACAGATACGCAGTATTTT.

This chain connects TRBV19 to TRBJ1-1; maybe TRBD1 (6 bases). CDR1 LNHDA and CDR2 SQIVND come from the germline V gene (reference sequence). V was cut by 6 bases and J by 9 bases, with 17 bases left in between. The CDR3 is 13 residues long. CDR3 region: CASRPTGMRQAFF. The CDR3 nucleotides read TGTGCCAGTAGGCCGACAGGTATGAGGCAAGCTTTCTTT.

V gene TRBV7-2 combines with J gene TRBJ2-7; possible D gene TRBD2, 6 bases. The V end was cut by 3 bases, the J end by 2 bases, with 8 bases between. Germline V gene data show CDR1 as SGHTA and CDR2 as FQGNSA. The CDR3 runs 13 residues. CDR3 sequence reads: CASSFGTAYEQYF. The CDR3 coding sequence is TGTGCCAGCAGCTTCGGGACTGCCTACGAGCAGTACTTC.